These 2 T cell receptor beta chains originate from one sample sequenced in a study of blood T cell repertoires in COVID-19 (dated by TCRdb to the early 2020s). To prepare the library, the immunoSEQ multiplex PCR assay was applied. This is the immuneACCESS table as TCRdb keeps it, with only in-frame sequences that have V and J called. A part of the clones is gone; compared with another copy, unresolved V genes explain less than half, and the rest is unexplained. The table for this sample lists about 59,000 clones; around 79% of them were counted only once. The top ten clonotypes cover 14% of the sample. The source material was peripheral blood. The receptors come from a woman in her 70s with acute or convalescent COVID-19.

This clone was detected only once. The chain recombines TRBV19 with TRBJ1-1; D may be TRBD1 (5 bases). V was trimmed by 6 bases and J by 2 bases, leaving 10 bases between them. This CDR3 is built from 13 residues. Germline V gene lookup returns CDR1 LNHDA and CDR2 SQIVND (reference sequence). This CDR3 is CASSVRENTEAFF. The CDR3 bases are TGTGCCAGTAGCGTCAGGGAAAACACTGAAGCTTTCTTT.

The V gene is TRBV5-8, the J gene TRBJ1-2, with 9 bases identical to TRBD1. The ends lost 0 bases at V and 7 bases at J; junction bases unmatched: 1. Looked up from germline, CDR1 is SGHTS and CDR2 is YDEGEE. This CDR3 is built from 13 residues. The DNA of the CDR3 is TGTGCCAGCAGCTTGGACAGGGGGCCTGGCTACACCTTC. Protein sequence: CASSLDRGPGYTF.